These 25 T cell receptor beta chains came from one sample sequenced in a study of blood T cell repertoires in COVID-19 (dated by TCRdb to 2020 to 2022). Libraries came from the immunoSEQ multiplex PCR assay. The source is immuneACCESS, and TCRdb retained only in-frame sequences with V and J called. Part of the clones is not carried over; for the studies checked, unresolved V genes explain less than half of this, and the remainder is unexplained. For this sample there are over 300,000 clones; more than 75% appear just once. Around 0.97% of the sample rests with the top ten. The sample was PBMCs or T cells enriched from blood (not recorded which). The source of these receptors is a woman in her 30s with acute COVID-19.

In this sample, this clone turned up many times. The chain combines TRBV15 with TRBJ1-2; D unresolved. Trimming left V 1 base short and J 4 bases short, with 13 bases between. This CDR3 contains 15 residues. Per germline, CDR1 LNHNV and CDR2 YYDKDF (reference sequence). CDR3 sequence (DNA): TGTGCCACCAGCAGAGTGAGGTCCGGCGGCTATGGCTACACCTTC. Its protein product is CATSRVRSGGYGYTF. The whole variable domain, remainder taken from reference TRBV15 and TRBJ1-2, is DAMVIQNPRYQVTQFGKPVTLSCSQTLNHNVMYWYQQKSSQAPKLLFHYYDKDFNNEADTPDNFQSRRPNTSFCFLDIRSPGLGDTAMYLCATSRVRSGGYGYTFGSGTRLTVV.

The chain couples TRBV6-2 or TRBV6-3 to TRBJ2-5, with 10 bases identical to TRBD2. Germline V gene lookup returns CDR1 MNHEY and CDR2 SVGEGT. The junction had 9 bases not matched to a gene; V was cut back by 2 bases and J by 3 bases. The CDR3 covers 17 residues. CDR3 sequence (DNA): TGTGCCAGCAGTTACCAGGCTAGCGGGGGTTTTGAAGAGACCCAGTACTTC. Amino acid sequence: CASSYQASGGFEETQYF.

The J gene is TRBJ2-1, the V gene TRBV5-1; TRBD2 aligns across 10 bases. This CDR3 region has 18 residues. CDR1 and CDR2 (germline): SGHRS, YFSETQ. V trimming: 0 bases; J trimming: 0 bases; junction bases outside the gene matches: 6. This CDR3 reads CASSLDGSGGSSYNEQFF. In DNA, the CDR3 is TGCGCCAGCAGCTTGGATGGTAGCGGGGGGAGCTCCTACAATGAGCAGTTCTTC. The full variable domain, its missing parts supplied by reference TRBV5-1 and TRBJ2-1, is KAGVTQTPRYLIKTRGQQVTLSCSPISGHRSVSWYQQTPGQGLQFLFEYFSETQRNKGNFPGRFSGRQFSNSRSEMNVSTLELGDSALYLCASSLDGSGGSSYNEQFFGPGTRLTVL.

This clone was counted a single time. As DNA, the CDR3 is TGTGCCAGCAGCCCTTCAGCGGGGGGGCGCAATGAGCAGTTCTTC. It encodes CASSPSAGGRNEQFF. This sequence joins TRBV7-3 and TRBJ2-1, with 10 bases matching TRBD2. CDR3 length: 15 amino acids. Unmatched junction bases numbered 7, after V lost 5 bases and J lost 6 bases. Per germline, CDR1 SGHTA and CDR2 FQGTGA.

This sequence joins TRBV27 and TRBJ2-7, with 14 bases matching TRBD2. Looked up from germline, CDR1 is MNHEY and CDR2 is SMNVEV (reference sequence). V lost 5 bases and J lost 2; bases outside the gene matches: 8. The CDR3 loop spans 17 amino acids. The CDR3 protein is CASSLRLAGGPPYEQYF. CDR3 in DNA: TGTGCCAGCAGTCTGAGACTAGCGGGGGGGCCGCCCTACGAGCAGTACTTC.

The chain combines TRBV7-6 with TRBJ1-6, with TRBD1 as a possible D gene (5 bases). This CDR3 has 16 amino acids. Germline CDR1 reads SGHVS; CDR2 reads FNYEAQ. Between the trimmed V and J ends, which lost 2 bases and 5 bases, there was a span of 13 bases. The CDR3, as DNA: TGTGCCAGCAGCTTATCACTCTCAGGGAATAATTCACCCCTCCACTTT. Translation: CASSLSLSGNNSPLHF.

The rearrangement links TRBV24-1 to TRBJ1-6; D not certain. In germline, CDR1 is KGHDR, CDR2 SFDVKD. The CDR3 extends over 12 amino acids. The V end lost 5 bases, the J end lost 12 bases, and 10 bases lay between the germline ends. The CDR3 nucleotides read TGTGCCACCAGTGCGGGATACGGACCCCTCCACTTT. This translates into CATSAGYGPLHF.

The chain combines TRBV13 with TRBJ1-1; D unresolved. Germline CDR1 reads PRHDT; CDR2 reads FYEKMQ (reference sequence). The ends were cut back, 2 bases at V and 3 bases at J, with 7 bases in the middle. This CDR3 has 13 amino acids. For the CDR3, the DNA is TGTGCCAGCAGCTTAATGAGGGACACTGAAGCTTTCTTT. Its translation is CASSLMRDTEAFF.

The CDR3 DNA reads TGCGCCAGCAGCTACACTCGGGGGGGCGAGACCCAGTACTTC. Translating it yields CASSYTRGGETQYF. The chain is built from TRBV5-1 and TRBJ2-5; TRBD2 matches at 8 bases. The V segment lost 3 bases and the J segment 5 bases; nucleotides outside the gene matches: 6. CDR1 is SGHRS, CDR2 YFSETQ, per germline. The CDR3 spans 14 residues.

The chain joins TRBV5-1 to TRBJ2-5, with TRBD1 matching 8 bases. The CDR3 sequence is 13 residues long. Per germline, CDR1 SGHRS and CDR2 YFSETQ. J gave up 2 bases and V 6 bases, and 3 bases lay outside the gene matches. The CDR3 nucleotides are TGCGCCAGCAATACAGGGGGACAAGAGACCCAGTACTTC. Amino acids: CASNTGGQETQYF.

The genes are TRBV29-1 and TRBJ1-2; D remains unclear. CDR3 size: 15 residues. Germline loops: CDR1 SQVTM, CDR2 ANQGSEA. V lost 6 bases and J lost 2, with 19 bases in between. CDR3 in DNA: TGCAGCGTCTACACCACATTCGGCGGGAACTATGGCTACACCTTC. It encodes CSVYTTFGGNYGYTF. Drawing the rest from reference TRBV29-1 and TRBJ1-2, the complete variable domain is SAVISQKPSRDICQRGTSLTIQCQVDSQVTMMFWYRQQPGQSLTLIATANQGSEATYESGFVIDKFPISRPNLTFSTLTVSNMSPEDSSIYLCSVYTTFGGNYGYTFGSGTRLTVV.

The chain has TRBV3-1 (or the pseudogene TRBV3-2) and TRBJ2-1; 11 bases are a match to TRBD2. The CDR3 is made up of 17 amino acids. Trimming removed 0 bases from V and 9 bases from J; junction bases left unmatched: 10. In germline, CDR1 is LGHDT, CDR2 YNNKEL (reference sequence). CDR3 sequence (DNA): TGTGCCAGCAGCCAAGATAAAGGTAGCGGGGGGGCTGGTGAGCAGTTCTTC. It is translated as CASSQDKGSGGAGEQFF.

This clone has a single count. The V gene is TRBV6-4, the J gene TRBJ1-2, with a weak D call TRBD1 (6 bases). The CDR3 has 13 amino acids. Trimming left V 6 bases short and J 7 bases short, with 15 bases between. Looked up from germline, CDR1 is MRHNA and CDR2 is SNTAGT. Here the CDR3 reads CASRRDTAGGYTF. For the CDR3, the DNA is TGTGCCAGCAGGAGGGACACCGCTGGTGGCTACACCTTC.

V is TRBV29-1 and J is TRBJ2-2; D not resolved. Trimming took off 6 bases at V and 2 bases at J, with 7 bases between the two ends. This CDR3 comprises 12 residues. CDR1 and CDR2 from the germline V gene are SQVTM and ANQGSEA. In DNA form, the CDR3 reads TGCAGCGTCTGGGCTAACACCGGGGAGCTGTTTTTT. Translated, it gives CSVWANTGELFF.

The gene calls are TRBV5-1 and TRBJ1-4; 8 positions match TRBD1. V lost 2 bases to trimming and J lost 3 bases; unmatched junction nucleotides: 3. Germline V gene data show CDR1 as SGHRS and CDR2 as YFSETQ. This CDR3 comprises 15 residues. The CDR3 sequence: CASSFGQGANEKLFF. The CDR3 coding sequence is TGCGCCAGCAGCTTCGGACAGGGCGCTAATGAAAAACTGTTTTTT.

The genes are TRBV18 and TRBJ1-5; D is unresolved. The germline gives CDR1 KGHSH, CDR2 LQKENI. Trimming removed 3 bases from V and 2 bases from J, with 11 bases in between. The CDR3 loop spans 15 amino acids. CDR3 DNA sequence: TGTGCCAGCTCACCGTCCAGGAATCGCAATCAGCCCCAGCATTTT. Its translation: CASSPSRNRNQPQHF.

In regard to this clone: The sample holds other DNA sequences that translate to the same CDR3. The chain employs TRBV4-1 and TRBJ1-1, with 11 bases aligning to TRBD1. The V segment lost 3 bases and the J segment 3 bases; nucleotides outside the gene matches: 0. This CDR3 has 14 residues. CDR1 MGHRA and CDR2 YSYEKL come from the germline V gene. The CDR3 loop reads CASSQGQGDTEAFF. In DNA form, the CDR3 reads TGCGCCAGCAGCCAGGGACAGGGGGACACTGAAGCTTTCTTT.

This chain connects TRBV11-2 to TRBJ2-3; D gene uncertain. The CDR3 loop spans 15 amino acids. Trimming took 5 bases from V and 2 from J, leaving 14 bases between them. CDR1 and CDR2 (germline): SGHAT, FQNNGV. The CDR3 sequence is CASSSDGLNTDTQYF. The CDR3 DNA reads TGTGCCAGCAGCAGCGACGGTCTTAACACAGATACGCAGTATTTT.

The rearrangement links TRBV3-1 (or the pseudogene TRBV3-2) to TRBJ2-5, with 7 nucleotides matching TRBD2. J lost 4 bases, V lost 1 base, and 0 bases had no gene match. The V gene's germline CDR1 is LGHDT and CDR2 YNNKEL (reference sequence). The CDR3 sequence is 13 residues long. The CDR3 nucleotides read TGTGCCAGCAGCCAAGGGGGGGGAGAGACCCAGTACTTC. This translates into CASSQGGGETQYF.

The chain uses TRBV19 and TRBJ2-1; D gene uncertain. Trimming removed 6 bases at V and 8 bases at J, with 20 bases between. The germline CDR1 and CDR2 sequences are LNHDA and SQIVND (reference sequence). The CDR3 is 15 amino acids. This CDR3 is CASRHRKQLLDEQFF. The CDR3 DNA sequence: TGTGCCAGTAGGCATAGGAAACAGTTATTGGATGAGCAGTTCTTC.

In DNA form, the CDR3 reads TGTGCCAGCAGCGTAAATCTAGGCAATGAGCAGTTCTTC. Translating it yields CASSVNLGNEQFF. The V and J genes are TRBV9 and TRBJ2-1; D not certain. The CDR3 runs to 13 residues. The V gene lost 1 base and the J gene lost 6 bases, with 8 bases spanning the gap. Germline-derived CDR1 and CDR2 are SGDLS and YYNGEE.

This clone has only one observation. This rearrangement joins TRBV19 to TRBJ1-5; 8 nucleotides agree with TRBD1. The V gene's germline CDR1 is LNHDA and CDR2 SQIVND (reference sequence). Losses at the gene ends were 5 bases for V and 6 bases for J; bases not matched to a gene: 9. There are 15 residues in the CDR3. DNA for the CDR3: TGTGCCAGTAGTGGCGACAGGGGTTCGGGTCAGCCCCAGCATTTT. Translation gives CASSGDRGSGQPQHF.

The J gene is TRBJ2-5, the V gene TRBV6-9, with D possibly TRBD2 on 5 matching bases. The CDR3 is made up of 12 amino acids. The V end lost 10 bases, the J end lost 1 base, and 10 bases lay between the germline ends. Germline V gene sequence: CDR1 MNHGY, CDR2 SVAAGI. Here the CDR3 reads CATPGVQETQYF. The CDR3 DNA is TGTGCCACCCCCGGGGTCCAAGAGACCCAGTACTTC.

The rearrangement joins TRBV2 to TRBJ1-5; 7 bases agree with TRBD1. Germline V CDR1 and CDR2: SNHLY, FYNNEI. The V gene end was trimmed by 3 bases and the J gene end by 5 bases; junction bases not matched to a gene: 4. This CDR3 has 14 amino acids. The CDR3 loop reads CASSDDRVYQPQHF. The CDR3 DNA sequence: TGTGCCAGCAGTGACGACAGGGTCTATCAGCCCCAGCATTTT.

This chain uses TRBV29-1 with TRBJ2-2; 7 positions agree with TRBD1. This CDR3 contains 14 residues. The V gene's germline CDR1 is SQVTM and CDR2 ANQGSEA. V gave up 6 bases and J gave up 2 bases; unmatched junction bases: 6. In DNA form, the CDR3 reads TGCAGCGTGACCGGGACAGCTAACACCGGGGAGCTGTTTTTT. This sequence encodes CSVTGTANTGELFF.